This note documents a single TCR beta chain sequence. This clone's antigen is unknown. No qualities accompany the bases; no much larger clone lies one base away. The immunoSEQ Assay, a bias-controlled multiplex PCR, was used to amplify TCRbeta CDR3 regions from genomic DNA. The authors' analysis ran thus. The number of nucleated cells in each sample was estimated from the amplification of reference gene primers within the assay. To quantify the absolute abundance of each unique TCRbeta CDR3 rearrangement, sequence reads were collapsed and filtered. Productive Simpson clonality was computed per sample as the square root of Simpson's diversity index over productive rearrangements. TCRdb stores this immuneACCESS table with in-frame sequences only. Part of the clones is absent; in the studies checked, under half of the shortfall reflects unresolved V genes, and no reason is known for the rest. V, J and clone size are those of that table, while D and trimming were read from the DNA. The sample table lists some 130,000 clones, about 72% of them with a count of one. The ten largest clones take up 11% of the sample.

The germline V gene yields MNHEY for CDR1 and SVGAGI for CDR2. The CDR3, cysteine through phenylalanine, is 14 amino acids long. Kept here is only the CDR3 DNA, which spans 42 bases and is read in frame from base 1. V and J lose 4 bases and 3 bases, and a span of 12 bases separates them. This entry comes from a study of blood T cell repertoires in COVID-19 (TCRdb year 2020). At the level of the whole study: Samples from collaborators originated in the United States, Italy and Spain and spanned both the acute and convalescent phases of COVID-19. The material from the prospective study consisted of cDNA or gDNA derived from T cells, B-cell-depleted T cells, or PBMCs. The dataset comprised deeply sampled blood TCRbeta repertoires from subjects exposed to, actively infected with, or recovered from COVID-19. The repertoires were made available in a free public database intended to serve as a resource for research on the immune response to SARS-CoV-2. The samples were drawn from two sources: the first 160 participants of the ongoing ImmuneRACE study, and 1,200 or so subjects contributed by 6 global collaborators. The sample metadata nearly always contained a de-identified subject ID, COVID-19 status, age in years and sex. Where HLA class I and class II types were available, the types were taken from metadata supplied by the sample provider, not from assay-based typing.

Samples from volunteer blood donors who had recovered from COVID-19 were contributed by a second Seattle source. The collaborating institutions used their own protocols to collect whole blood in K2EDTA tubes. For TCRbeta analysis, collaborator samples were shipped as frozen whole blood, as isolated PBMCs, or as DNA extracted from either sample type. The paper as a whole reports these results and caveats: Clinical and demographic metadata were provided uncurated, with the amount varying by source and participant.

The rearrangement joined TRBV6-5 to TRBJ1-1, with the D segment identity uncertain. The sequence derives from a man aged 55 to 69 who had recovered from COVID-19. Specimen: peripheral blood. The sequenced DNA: TGTGCCAGCAGTTCTAGTGGAGTCTACACTGAAGCTTTCTTT. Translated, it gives CASSSSGVYTEAFF.